This passage covers 11 T cell receptor beta chains from one sample sequenced in a study of blood T cell repertoires in COVID-19. Profiling relied on immunoSEQ multiplex PCR, and the TCRdb table lists in-frame clones only, not all of them. The table shows fewer than 450,000 clones, with roughly 88% occurring only once. Specimen: PBMCs or T cells enriched from blood (not recorded which). These receptors were taken from a man younger than 35 who had recovered from COVID-19.

The chain is built from TRBV7-9 and TRBJ1-1; unclear D gene. Trimming stripped 5 bases from V and 0 bases from J, with 19 bases between. CDR1 and CDR2 from the germline V gene are SEHNR and FQNEAQ (reference sequence). The CDR3 has 17 residues. The CDR3 is CASSLNLWAPMNTEAFF. The DNA for the CDR3 is TGTGCCAGCAGCCTCAATCTGTGGGCGCCGATGAACACTGAAGCTTTCTTT.

The chain employs TRBV12-3 or TRBV12-4 and TRBJ1-5; D call uncertain. There are 13 residues in the CDR3. V was shortened by 4 bases and J by 3 bases, with 7 bases between the two germline ends. The CDR3 DNA reads as TGTGCCAGCAGTTCCCAGGTCAATCAGCCCCAGCATTTT. Its protein is CASSSQVNQPQHF.

As for this clone: The identical CDR3 is also encoded by other nucleotide sequences in the sample. This chain uses TRBV7-3 with TRBJ2-3; 13 bases line up with TRBD2. Germline-derived CDR1 and CDR2 are SGHTA and FQGTGA. Trimming took 3 bases from V and 2 from J; bases not matched to a gene: 2. The CDR3 is 16 residues long. CDR3: CASSLTSGRSTDTQYF. For the CDR3, the DNA is TGTGCCAGCAGCTTGACTAGCGGGAGGTCCACAGATACGCAGTATTTT.

This clone was observed a handful of times. The rearrangement joins TRBV19 to TRBJ1-3; D call uncertain. This CDR3 region has 14 residues. Germline CDR1 reads LNHDA; CDR2 reads SQIVND (reference sequence). V dropped 6 bases and J dropped 5 bases, with 14 bases sitting between them. This chain's CDR3 is CASRPTESRNTIYF. The CDR3 bases are TGTGCCAGTAGGCCTACAGAGAGCCGAAACACCATATATTTT.

This clone has a single count. The rearrangement joins TRBV12-3 or TRBV12-4 to TRBJ1-1; 8 bases are shared with TRBD1. With 10 bases clipped from V and 8 bases from J, the junction kept 9 bases outside the gene matches. This CDR3 has 12 amino acids. In nucleotides, the CDR3 is TGTGCCACTATCGACACAGGGGGGGAAGCTTTCTTT. It translates to CATIDTGGEAFF.

The chain links TRBV10-1 to TRBJ1-1; TRBD1 is a possible D gene (5 bases). V was shortened by 5 bases and J by 4 bases, with 11 bases between the two germline ends. Germline V gives CDR1 WNHNN, CDR2 SYGVQD (reference sequence). This CDR3 contains 13 residues. The CDR3 DNA is TGCGCCAGCAGTACGGGGGGGGTCACTGAAGCTTTCTTT. This encodes CASSTGGVTEAFF.

The V and J genes are TRBV4-1 and TRBJ1-2; the D gene is possibly TRBD1 (6 bases). The germline V gene encodes CDR1 MGHRA and CDR2 YSYEKL. Trimming removed 2 bases at V and 6 bases at J, with 19 bases between. The CDR3 covers 16 residues. As DNA, the CDR3 is TGCGCCAGCAGCCAAAACGAGGGGGGGCCAACACATGGCTACACCTTC. This gives the protein CASSQNEGGPTHGYTF.

The chain uses TRBV19 and TRBJ2-2; 7 bases line up with TRBD2. Germline V gene lookup returns CDR1 LNHDA and CDR2 SQIVND (reference sequence). The ends lost 5 bases at V and 0 bases at J; junction bases unmatched: 6. The CDR3 has 16 amino acids. The CDR3 loop reads CASSGRLAPNTGELFF. CDR3 in DNA: TGTGCCAGTAGTGGGCGACTAGCACCGAACACCGGGGAGCTGTTTTTT.

Regarding this clone: The sample carries other DNA sequences with the same CDR3. This chain uses TRBV12-3 or TRBV12-4 with TRBJ1-5, with D hard to call. The CDR3 contains 13 residues. Trimming took off 3 bases at V and 4 bases at J, with 7 bases between the two ends. This chain's CDR3 is CASSFGGNQPQHF. CDR3 DNA: TGTGCCAGCAGTTTTGGAGGGAATCAGCCCCAGCATTTT.

The chain employs TRBV28 and TRBJ2-3, with TRBD2 matching over 8 bases. The CDR3 is 17 amino acids. Germline CDR1 and CDR2: MDHEN and SYDVKM. The trim removed 6 bases at V and 8 bases at J, leaving 19 bases unmatched. Written as DNA, the CDR3 is TGTGCCAGCAGATCATCGGGGGGGACTCTATCCTTGGTTACGCAGTATTTT. This translates into CASRSSGGTLSLVTQYF.

This clone has more than one count but fewer than ten. The CDR3 reads CASSPGLGNTEAFF. For the CDR3, the DNA is TGTGCCAGCAGCCCCGGACTGGGGAACACTGAAGCTTTCTTT. The chain uses TRBV7-2 and TRBJ1-1; D ambiguous. The CDR3 covers 14 residues. V was shortened by 5 bases and J by 1 base, with 11 bases between the two germline ends. Germline V gene lookup returns CDR1 SGHTA and CDR2 FQGNSA.